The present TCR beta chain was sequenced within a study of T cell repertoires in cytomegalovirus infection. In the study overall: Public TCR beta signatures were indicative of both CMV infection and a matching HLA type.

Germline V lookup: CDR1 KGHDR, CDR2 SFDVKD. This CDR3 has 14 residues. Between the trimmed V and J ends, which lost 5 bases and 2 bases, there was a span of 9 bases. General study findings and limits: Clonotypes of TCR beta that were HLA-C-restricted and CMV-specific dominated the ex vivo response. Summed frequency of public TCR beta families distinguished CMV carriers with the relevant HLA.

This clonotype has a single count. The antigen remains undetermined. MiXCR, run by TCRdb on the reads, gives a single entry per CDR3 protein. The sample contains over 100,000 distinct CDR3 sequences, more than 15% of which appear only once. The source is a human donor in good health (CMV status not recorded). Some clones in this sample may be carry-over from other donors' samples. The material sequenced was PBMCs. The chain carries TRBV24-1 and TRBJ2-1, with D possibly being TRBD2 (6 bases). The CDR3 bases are TGTGCCACCAGTGCAGGAGGGACCTACAATGAGCAGTTCTTC. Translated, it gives CATSAGGTYNEQFF.